The sequence of this TCR beta chain was determined in a study of shared clonotypes between healthy human individuals. Overall study context: A donor's plate count was three for CD4 naive and three for CD4 memory; CD8 naive had two and CD8 memory one.

Notes on this clone: The target antigen is unknown.

Naive CD8 isolation took CD45RO-negative cells positively selected for CCR7 and excluded terminally differentiated effector memory CD45RA+ cells. In germline, CDR1 is MDHEN, CDR2 SYDVKM. The CDR3 consists of 15 residues. V lost 6 bases to trimming and J lost 6 bases, with 19 bases between them. Study observations and caveats: Clonotypes that were shared across a handful of donors made up around 5.5% of naive CD4 clonotypes. An effect of sequencing depth on clonotype sharing among donors was expected.

Several immunoSEQ plates held equal portions of the genomic DNA taken from each subset. The data were produced by immunoSEQ multiplex PCR, yet TCRdb's version contains in-frame clones alone and is incomplete. The sample carries roughly 2.1 million clones, just over 90% recorded once. The sequencing sample was made of naive CD8+ T cells from PBMCs. The source is a young man in good health. Some clones in this sample may be carry-over from other donors' samples. This sequence joins TRBV28 and TRBJ2-3; tentatively, D is TRBD2 (5 bases). CDR3 DNA sequence: TGTGCCAGCAGCGCTAGCCGGACCGGCCGGGATACGCAGTATTTT. This gives the protein CASSASRTGRDTQYF.